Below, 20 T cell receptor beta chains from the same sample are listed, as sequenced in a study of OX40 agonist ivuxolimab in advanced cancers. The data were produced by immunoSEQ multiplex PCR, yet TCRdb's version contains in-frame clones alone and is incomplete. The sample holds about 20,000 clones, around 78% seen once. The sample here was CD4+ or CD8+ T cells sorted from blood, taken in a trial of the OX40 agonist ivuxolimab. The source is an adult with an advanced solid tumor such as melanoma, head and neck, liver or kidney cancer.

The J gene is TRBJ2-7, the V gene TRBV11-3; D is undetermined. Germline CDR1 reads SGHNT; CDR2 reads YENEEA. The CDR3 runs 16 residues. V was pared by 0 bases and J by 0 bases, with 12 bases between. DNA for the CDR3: TGTGCCAGCAGCTTAGATTCCCACAGCTCCTCCTACGAGCAGTACTTC. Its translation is CASSLDSHSSSYEQYF.

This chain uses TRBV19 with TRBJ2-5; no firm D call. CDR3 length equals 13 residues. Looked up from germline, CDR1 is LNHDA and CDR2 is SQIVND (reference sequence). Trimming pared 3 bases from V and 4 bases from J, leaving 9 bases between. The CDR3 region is CASSIQDGETQYF. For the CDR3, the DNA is TGTGCCAGTAGTATCCAGGATGGAGAGACCCAGTACTTC. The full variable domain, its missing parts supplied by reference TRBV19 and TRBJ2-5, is DGGITQSPKYLFRKEGQNVTLSCEQNLNHDAMYWYRQDPGQGLRLIYYSQIVNDFQKGDIAEGYSVSREKKESFPLTVTSAQKNPTAFYLCASSIQDGETQYFGPGTRLLVL.

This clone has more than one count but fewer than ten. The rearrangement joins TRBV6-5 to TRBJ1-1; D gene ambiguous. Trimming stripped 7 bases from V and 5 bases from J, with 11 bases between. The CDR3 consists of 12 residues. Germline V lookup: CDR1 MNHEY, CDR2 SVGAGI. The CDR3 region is CASTLGLTEAFF. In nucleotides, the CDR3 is TGTGCCAGCACCCTAGGGTTGACTGAAGCTTTCTTT.

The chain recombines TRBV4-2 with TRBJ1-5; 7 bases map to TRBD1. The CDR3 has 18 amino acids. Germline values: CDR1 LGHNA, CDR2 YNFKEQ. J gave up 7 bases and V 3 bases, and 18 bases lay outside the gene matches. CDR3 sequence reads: CASSHDQGGSKDGQPQHF. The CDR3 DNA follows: TGTGCCAGCAGCCATGACCAGGGGGGATCCAAAGACGGACAGCCCCAGCATTTT.

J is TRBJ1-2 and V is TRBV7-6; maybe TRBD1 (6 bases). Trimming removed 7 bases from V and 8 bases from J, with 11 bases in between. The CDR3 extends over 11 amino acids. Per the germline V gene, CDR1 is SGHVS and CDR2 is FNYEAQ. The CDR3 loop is CASKGGSGYTF. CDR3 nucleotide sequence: TGTGCCAGCAAGGGGGGCTCGGGCTACACCTTC. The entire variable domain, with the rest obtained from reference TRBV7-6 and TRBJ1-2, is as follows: GAGVSQSPRYKVTKRGQDVALRCDPISGHVSLYWYRQALGQGPEFLTYFNYEAQQDKSGLPNDRFSAERPEGSISTLTIQRTEQRDSAMYRCASKGGSGYTFGSGTRLTVV.

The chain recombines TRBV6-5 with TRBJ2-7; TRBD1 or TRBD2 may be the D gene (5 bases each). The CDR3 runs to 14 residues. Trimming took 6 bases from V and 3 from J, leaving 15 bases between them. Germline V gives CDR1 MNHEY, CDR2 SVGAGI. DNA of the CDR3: TGTGCCAGCAGCACGGGCAGGGACGGCTACGAGCAGTACTTC. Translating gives CASSTGRDGYEQYF.

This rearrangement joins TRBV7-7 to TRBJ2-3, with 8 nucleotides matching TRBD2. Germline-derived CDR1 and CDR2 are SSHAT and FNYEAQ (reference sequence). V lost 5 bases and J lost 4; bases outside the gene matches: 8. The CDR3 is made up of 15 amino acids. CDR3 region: CASSQGTRGADTQYF. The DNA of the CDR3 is TGTGCCAGCAGCCAAGGGACTAGAGGGGCAGATACGCAGTATTTT.

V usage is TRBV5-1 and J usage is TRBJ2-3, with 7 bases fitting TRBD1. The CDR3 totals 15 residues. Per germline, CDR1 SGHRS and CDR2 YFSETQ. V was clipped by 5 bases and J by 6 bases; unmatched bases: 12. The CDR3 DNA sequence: TGCGCCAGCAGTTATAACAGGGGTGCTGTTGATACGCAGTATTTT. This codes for CASSYNRGAVDTQYF.

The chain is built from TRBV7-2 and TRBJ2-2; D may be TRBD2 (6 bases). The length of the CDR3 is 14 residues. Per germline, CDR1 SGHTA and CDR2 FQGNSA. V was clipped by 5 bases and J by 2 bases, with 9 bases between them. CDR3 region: CASSRDFNTGELFF. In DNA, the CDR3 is TGTGCCAGCAGCCGGGACTTTAACACCGGGGAGCTGTTTTTT.

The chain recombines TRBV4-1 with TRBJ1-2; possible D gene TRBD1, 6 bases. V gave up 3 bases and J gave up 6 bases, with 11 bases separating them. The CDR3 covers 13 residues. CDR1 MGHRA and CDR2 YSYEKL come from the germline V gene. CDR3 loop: CASSHLTGNGYTF. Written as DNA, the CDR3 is TGCGCCAGCAGCCATCTAACAGGGAATGGCTACACCTTC.

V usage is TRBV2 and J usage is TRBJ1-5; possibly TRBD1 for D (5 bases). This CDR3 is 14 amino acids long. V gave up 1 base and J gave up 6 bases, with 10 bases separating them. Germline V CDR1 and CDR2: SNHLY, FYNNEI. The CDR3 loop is CASSEGLGGQPQHF. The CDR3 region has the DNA TGTGCCAGCAGTGAAGGACTCGGGGGTCAGCCCCAGCATTTT.

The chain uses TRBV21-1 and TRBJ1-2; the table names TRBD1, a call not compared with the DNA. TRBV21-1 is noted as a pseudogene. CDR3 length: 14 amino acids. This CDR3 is CASSKVDREAGYTF. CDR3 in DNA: TGTGCCAGCAGCAAAGTAGACAGGGAGGCTGGCTACACCTTC.

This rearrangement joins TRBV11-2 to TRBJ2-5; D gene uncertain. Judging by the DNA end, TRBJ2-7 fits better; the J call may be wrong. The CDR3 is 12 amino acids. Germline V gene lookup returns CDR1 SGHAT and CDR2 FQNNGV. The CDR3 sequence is CASSQIYYEQYF. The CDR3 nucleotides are TGTGCCAGCAGCCAGATTTACTACGAGCAGTACTTC.

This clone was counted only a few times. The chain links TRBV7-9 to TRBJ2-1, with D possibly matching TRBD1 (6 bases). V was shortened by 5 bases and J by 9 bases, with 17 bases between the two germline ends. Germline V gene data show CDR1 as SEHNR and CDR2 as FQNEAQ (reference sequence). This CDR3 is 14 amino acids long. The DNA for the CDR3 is TGTGCCAGCAGCGCCCCAGGGGAACGAATTGAGCAGTTCTTC. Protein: CASSAPGERIEQFF. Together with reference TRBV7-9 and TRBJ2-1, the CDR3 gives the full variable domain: DTGVSQNPRHKITKRGQNVTFRCDPISEHNRLYWYRQTLGQGPEFLTYFQNEAQLEKSRLLSDRFSAERPKGSFSTLEIQRTEQGDSAMYLCASSAPGERIEQFFGPGTRLTVL.

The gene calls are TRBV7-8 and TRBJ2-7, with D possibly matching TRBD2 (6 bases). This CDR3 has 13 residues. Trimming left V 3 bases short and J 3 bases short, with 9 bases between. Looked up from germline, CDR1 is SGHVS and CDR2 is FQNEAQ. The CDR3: CASSFLADYEQYF. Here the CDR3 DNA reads TGTGCCAGCAGCTTTTTAGCGGACTACGAGCAGTACTTC. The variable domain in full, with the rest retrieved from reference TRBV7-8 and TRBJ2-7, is GAGVSQSPRYKVAKRGQDVALRCDPISGHVSLFWYQQALGQGPEFLTYFQNEAQLDKSGLPSDRFFAERPEGSVSTLKIQRTQQEDSAVYLCASSFLADYEQYFGPGTRLTVT.

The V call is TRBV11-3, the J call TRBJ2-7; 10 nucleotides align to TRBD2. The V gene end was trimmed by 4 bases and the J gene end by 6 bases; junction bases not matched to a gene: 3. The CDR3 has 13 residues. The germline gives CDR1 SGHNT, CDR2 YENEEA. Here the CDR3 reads CASSSRTSGEQYF. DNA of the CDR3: TGTGCCAGCAGCTCCCGGACTAGCGGCGAGCAGTACTTC.

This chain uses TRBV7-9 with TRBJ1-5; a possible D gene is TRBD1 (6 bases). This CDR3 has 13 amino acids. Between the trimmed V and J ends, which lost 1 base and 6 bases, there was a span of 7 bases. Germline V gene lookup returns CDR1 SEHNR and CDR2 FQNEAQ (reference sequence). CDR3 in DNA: TGTGCCAGCAGCTTAGGGGGGGCTCAGCCCCAGCATTTT. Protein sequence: CASSLGGAQPQHF.

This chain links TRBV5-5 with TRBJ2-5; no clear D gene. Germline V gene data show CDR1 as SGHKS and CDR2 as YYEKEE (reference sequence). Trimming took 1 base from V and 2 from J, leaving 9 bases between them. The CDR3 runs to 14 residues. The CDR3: CASSLLPEQETQYF. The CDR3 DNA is TGTGCCAGCAGCTTGCTACCGGAGCAAGAGACCCAGTACTTC.

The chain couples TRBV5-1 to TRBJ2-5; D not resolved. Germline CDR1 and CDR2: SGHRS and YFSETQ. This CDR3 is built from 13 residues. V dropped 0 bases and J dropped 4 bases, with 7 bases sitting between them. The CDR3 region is CASSLEPRETQYF. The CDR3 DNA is TGCGCCAGCAGCTTGGAACCAAGAGAGACCCAGTACTTC.

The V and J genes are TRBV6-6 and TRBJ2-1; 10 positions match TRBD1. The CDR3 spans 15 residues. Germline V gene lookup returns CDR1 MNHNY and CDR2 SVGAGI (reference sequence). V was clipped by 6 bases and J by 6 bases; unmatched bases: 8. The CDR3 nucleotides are TGTGCCAGCAGCAAGCGGACAGGGGGTCGCAATGAGCAGTTCTTC. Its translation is CASSKRTGGRNEQFF.